These 14 T cell receptor beta chains originate from one sample sequenced in a study of blood T cells in healthy people across ages (dated by TCRdb to between 2014 and 2016). The method was 5' RACE. TCRdb names Illumina HiSeq 2500 as the instrument used. A second PCR of about 6 to 11 cycles was performed with a sample-barcoded 5' primer and a J-beta primer mix. Clones were called with MiXCR by TCRdb after fastp trimmed the public reads at Q25, and only in-frame beta chains were retained. Records with the same CDR3 protein are collapsed into one entry carrying the most frequent genes and DNA. This sample gives around 1.1 million distinct CDR3 sequences in total; roughly two fifths of them show up just once. About an eighth of the sample lies in the top ten. Source material: blood. These receptors originate from a man younger than 35 in good health.

The V gene is TRBV5-6, the J gene TRBJ2-1, with D possibly TRBD1 on 6 matching bases. Germline loops: CDR1 SGHDT, CDR2 YYEEEE. The CDR3 covers 14 residues. Trimming shortened V by 4 bases and J by 4 bases, and 12 bases separated the two germline ends. The CDR3 protein is CASSADRSYNEQFF. In DNA, the CDR3 is TGTGCCAGCAGCGCGGACAGATCTTACAATGAGCAGTTCTTC.

This clonotype was detected many times. CDR3 coding DNA: TGTGCCAGCAGTCCCGGGGGGGCGAGCACAGATACGCAGTATTTT. Protein product: CASSPGGASTDTQYF. The chain joins TRBV12-3 or TRBV12-4 to TRBJ2-3; the match to TRBD2 covers 8 bases. V trimming: 5 bases; J trimming: 0 bases; junction bases outside the gene matches: 4. The CDR3 spans 15 residues.

This clonotype has a handful of counts. J is TRBJ2-1 and V is TRBV25-1, with 10 nucleotides matching TRBD2. V shed 5 bases, J shed 0 bases, and the junction held 4 bases outside the gene matches. The CDR3 length is 16 residues. CDR1 is MGHDK, CDR2 SYGVNS, per germline. The CDR3 reads CASSNSGGSSYNEQFF. The CDR3 nucleotides are TGTGCCAGCAGTAATAGCGGGGGGAGCTCCTACAATGAGCAGTTCTTC.

A few counts support this clonotype. The gene calls are TRBV10-2 and TRBJ2-2; D might be TRBD1 or TRBD2, each matching 5 bases. The germline CDR1 and CDR2 sequences are WSHSY and SAAADI. V lost 10 bases to trimming and J lost 8 bases, with 17 bases between them. This CDR3 is built from 13 residues. DNA for the CDR3: TGCGCCACCGGCCCGGACTCAGGGGGGGAGCTGTTTTTT. Residues: CATGPDSGGELFF.

This clonotype has a handful of counts. The rearrangement joins TRBV6-2 or TRBV6-3 to TRBJ2-1, with a possible D match to TRBD2 (5 bases). Germline assignment: CDR1 MNHEY and CDR2 SVGEGT. The CDR3 covers 14 residues. V lost 2 bases, J lost 11 bases, and 16 bases lay in between. The CDR3 is CASSYGGSTNKQFF. The DNA for the CDR3 is TGTGCCAGCAGTTACGGAGGCAGCACGAACAAGCAGTTCTTC.

Ten or more counts support this clonotype. The rearrangement links TRBV20-1 to TRBJ2-7, with 12 bases matching TRBD2. Germline trimming cut 5 bases from V and 6 bases from J; bases unmatched to any gene: 14. From germline, CDR1 is DFQATT and CDR2 SNEGSKA (reference sequence). This CDR3 contains 16 residues. The CDR3 loop is CSAPRTSGDGLSEQYF. The CDR3 DNA reads as TGCAGTGCTCCCCGGACTAGCGGGGACGGATTAAGCGAGCAGTACTTC.

The chain uses TRBV4-2 and TRBJ2-6, with D unresolved. The CDR3 length is 18 residues. Trimming cost V 0 bases and J 4 bases, with 16 bases left between them. Germline values: CDR1 LGHNA, CDR2 YNFKEQ. As DNA, the CDR3 is TGTGCCAGCAGCCAAGACACAGCTAATTCAGCCGGGGCCAACGTCCTGACTTTC. Translated: CASSQDTANSAGANVLTF.

This clonotype was picked up a small number of times. At one boundary the junction diverges from the germline segment, which might be a read error. The V and J genes are TRBV4-3 and TRBJ2-1, with D possibly being TRBD2 (6 bases). From germline, CDR1 is LGHNA and CDR2 YSLEER. This CDR3 has 15 residues. CDR3: CANSQVAGSVNEQFF. CDR3 nucleotides: TGCGCCAACAGCCAAGTTGCGGGATCAGTAAATGAGCAGTTCTTC.

The chain joins TRBV20-1 to TRBJ2-4; D is uncertain. The CDR3 has 14 residues. Germline V gene sequence: CDR1 DFQATT, CDR2 SNEGSKA (reference sequence). V dropped 3 bases and J dropped 1 base, with 10 bases sitting between them. The CDR3 coding sequence is TGCAGTGCTAGTCTTTCCGGGGCCAAAAACATTCAGTACTTC. Encoded protein: CSASLSGAKNIQYF.

This sequence joins TRBV4-2 and TRBJ2-2; 12 positions agree with TRBD2. The CDR3 loop spans 18 amino acids. V trimming: 7 bases; J trimming: 0 bases; junction bases outside the gene matches: 9. The V gene's germline CDR1 is LGHNA and CDR2 YNFKEQ. Here the CDR3 reads CASTPTTSGGTNTGELFF. For the CDR3, the DNA is TGTGCCAGCACACCCACGACTAGCGGGGGAACGAACACCGGGGAGCTGTTTTTT.

The CDR3 loop is CASSLGQGLRLRQPQHF. The CDR3 bases are TGTGCCAGCAGTTTAGGGCAGGGACTCCGCCTCCGTCAGCCCCAGCATTTT. The gene calls are TRBV28 and TRBJ1-5; D might be TRBD1 (5 bases). Germline CDR1 MDHEN, CDR2 SYDVKM. Trimming cost V 2 bases and J 6 bases, with 20 bases left between them. CDR3 length: 17 residues.

This clonotype was seen only a few times. V is TRBV9 and J is TRBJ1-2; 10 positions agree with TRBD1. V shed 0 bases, J shed 5 bases, and the junction held 13 bases outside the gene matches. The germline gives CDR1 SGDLS, CDR2 YYNGEE. CDR3 length: 18 amino acids. The CDR3 DNA reads as TGTGCCAGCAGCGTAGCTGATCGAGGGGACAGGGGAAGGTATGGCTACACCTTC. Translating gives CASSVADRGDRGRYGYTF.

This clonotype has more than one count but fewer than ten. The chain recombines TRBV3-1 with TRBJ2-5, with TRBD2 matching 9 bases. Trimming took 1 base from V and 3 from J; bases not matched to a gene: 9. Germline V gives CDR1 LGHDT, CDR2 YNNKEL (reference sequence). The CDR3 totals 17 residues. CDR3 DNA sequence: TGTGCCAGCAGCCAAGGTTTGACTAGCGGACAAGAAGAGACCCAGTACTTC. Translation gives CASSQGLTSGQEETQYF.

As to this clonotype: Just one base apart from a much larger clone, this may be a read error. The V and J genes are TRBV4-1 and TRBJ2-5; D perhaps matches TRBD2 (5 bases). Per germline, CDR1 MGHRA and CDR2 YSYEKL. The CDR3 has 14 amino acids. The CDR3 loop is CAGSPVEVQETQYF. DNA for the CDR3: TGCGCCGGCAGTCCCGTGGAGGTACAAGAGACCCAGTACTTC.